This TCR beta chain comes out of a study of shared clonotypes between healthy human individuals. Study observations and caveats: Between several donors, naive CD4 clonotypes were shared at a level of about 5%. Shared clonotypes across all four donors exceeded non-shared ones in generation probability. The study drew on few donors, limiting represented genetic and exposure-history diversity.

As for this clone: Its antigen is currently unknown.

CDR3 length: 13 amino acids. Trimming took off 7 bases at V and 0 bases at J, with 9 bases between the two ends. Germline values: CDR1 MNHEY, CDR2 SVGAGI. Here immunoSEQ multiplex PCR was the method, and the copy in TCRdb shows in-frame clones only, minus some. The sample carries some 1,600,000 clones, around 98% recorded once. The receptor was derived from a young man in good health. This chain links TRBV6-5 with TRBJ1-1, with D possibly being TRBD1 (5 bases). Sequencing input: naive CD4+ T cells sorted from blood. Documented subset: CD45RA+ positively selected. The CDR3 is CASKRDLNTEAFF. The CDR3 DNA follows: TGTGCCAGCAAAAGGGACCTGAACACTGAAGCTTTCTTT.